The clone carrying this T cell receptor beta chain was picked up many times. The CDR3 length is 11 residues. V gave up 6 bases and J gave up 1 base, with 6 bases separating them. Germline assignment: CDR1 SQVTM and CDR2 ANQGSEA. The data stem from a study of breast tumors, draining lymph nodes, adjacent tissues. Each CDR3 protein is one row after TCRdb ran MiXCR on the multiplex PCR reads. The sample holds roughly 260,000 distinct CDR3 sequences; about 30% are singletons and the top ten take around 1%. Breast cancer patients provided tissue from their axillary draining lymph nodes. Sequencing was done on a sample of axillary lymph node tissue. This receptor was taken from a female donor with breast cancer. Some clones in this sample may be carry-over from other donors' samples. The chain recombines TRBV29-1 with TRBJ1-2; D is undetermined. For the CDR3, the DNA is TGCAGCGTAAAGATTAACTATGGCTACACCTTC. Its protein product is CSVKINYGYTF. Variable domain in full (rest from reference TRBV29-1 and TRBJ1-2): SAVISQKPSRDICQRGTSLTIQCQVDSQVTMMFWYRQQPGQSLTLIATANQGSEATYESGFVIDKFPISRPNLTFSTLTVSNMSPEDSSIYLCSVKINYGYTFGSGTRLTVV.